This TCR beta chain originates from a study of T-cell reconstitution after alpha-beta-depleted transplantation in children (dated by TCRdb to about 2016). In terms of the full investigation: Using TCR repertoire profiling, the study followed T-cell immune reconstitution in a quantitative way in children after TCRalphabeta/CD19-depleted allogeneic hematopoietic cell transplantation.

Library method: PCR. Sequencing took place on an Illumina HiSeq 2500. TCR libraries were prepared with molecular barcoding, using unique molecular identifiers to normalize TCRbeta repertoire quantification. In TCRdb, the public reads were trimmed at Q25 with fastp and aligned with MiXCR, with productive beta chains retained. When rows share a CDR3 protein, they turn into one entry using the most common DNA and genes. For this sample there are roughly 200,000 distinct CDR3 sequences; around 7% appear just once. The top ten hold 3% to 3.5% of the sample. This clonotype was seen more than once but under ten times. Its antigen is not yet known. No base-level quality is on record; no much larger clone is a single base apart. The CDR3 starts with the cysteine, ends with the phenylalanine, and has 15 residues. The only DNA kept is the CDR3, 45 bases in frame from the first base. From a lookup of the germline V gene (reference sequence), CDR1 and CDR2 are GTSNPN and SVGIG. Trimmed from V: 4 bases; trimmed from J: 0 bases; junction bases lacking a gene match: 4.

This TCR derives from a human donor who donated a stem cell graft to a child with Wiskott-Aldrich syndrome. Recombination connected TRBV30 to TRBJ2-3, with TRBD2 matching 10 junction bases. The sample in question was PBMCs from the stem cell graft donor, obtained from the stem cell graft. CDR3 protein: CAWTAGGASTDTQYF. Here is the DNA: TGTGCCTGGACAGCGGGGGGGGCTAGCACAGATACGCAGTATTTT. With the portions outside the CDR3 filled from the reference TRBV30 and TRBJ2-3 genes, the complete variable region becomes SQTIHQWPATLVQPVGSPLSLECTVEGTSNPNLYWYRQAAGRGLQLLFYSVGIGQISSEVPQNLSASRPQDRQFILSSKKLLLSDSGFYLCAWTAGGASTDTQYFGPGTRLTVL.